This TCR beta chain was recovered during a study of T cells in Graves' hyperthyroidism and ophthalmopathy. Amplification of TCR beta CDR3 regions was performed using RNA transcripts as template. RT-PCR in the first round (using the HTBI primer set) targeted the TCR CDR3. TCRdb re-analysed the multiplex PCR reads in MiXCR, keeping a single row per CDR3 protein. The table records more than 550,000 distinct CDR3 sequences, about 45% of them present only once. Worth noting for this clonotype: Antigen unknown. An end of the junction differs from the germline gene, which may be a read error.

Study observations and caveats: The blood repertoire included most of the expanded thyroid clonotypes above 0.001.

The study left out patients who had uncontrolled infection, other autoimmune disease, pregnancy or lactation. For the diagnoses, clinical symptoms, serum thyroxine and TRAb, thyroid ultrasound and orbital computed tomography were used. The sequenced sample was peripheral blood or thyroid tissue (not recorded which). This TCR was recovered from an adult man with Graves' disease, either hyperthyroidism or ophthalmopathy (not recorded which).

The CDR3 loop is CASSHRGYEQCF. The CDR3 DNA sequence: TGTGCCAGCAGCCATAGGGGCTACGAGCAGTGCTTC. V is TRBV5-1 and J is TRBJ2-7; weak D call: TRBD1 (5 bases). This CDR3 is 12 amino acids long. Germline V gene data show CDR1 as SGHRS and CDR2 as YFSETQ.